This TCR beta chain was profiled in a study of cytomegalovirus exposure and HLA in healthy donors. About the research overall: Unique TCRs numbering about 85 million, obtained from HLA-typed donors, made up an early data release. Study-level points and caveats: TCR beta sequences numbering under 20,000 were associated with HLA alleles at 0.05 false discovery rate in a later analysis. As immune exposure information, only CMV serostatus was available. Clonal expansion, a later analysis showed, was greater in HLA-associated TCR beta chains than in equally common others.

Of note for this clone: What it binds is unknown. The sample has other DNA sequences that encode this CDR3 too.

V lost 0 bases and J lost 4; bases outside the gene matches: 0. The CDR3 is made up of 13 amino acids. Germline V gene data show CDR1 as SGHNT and CDR2 as YYREEE (reference sequence). Use of 60 Vbeta and 13 Jbeta primers characterized the PCR. The repertoire was sequenced with immunoSEQ multiplex PCR; TCRdb's copy has only in-frame clones and lacks some. The sample comprises approximately 170,000 clones, approximately 80% of which are singletons, and roughly 4.7% rests with the top ten. This clonotype was sampled from a woman between 45 and 65 years old in good health and CMV-seropositive. V is TRBV5-4 and J is TRBJ1-2; TRBD1 aligns across 7 bases. The sample taken for sequencing was PBMCs. The CDR3 DNA reads as TGTGCCAGCAGCTTGGACAGGGGCTATGGCTACACCTTC. Protein sequence: CASSLDRGYGYTF.